These 18 T cell receptor beta chains were sequenced from one sample in a study of vaccination and CD4 T cells after COVID-19. The treatment was: roughly nine-day PBMC culture with coronavirus spike peptide pools or control peptides (ViraFEST assay). These receptors are not linked to any known antigen. Sequence data for DNA of cultured CD4+ T cells were generated by the Oncomine TCR Beta short-read assay. MiXCR, applied by TCRdb to the PCR reads, yields one record per CDR3 protein. This sample has almost 20,000 distinct CDR3 sequences; 65% to 80% occur once, and the top ten carry about 18%. Material: CD4+ T cells from blood, cultured in vitro, obtained after SARS-CoV-2 vaccination. The receptors derive from a human donor who received a COVID-19 vaccine.

The gene calls are TRBV7-2 and TRBJ2-5; D might be TRBD1 (5 bases). The CDR3 covers 18 residues. V gave up 1 base and J gave up 5 bases, with 23 bases separating them. In germline, CDR1 is SGHTA, CDR2 FQGNSA. The CDR3 protein is CASSLDRLGRAFGETQYF. Written as DNA, the CDR3 is TGTGCCAGCAGCTTAGATCGTCTAGGCAGGGCTTTTGGGGAGACCCAGTACTTC. Variable domain in full (rest from reference TRBV7-2 and TRBJ2-5): GAGVSQSPSNKVTEKGKDVELRCDPISGHTALYWYRQSLGQGLEFLIYFQGNSAPDKSGLPSDRFSAERTGGSVSTLTIQRTQQEDSAVYLCASSLDRLGRAFGETQYFGPGTRLLVL.

The DNA for the CDR3 is TGTGCCAGCAGTGCCTCCCGGGACTTGCCTGGAAACACCATATATTTT. It specifies CASSASRDLPGNTIYF. The chain uses TRBV12-3 or TRBV12-4 and TRBJ1-3, with D perhaps TRBD1 (5 bases). Trimming took 5 bases from V and 2 from J, leaving 16 bases between them. This CDR3 is built from 16 residues.

The CDR3 sequence is CSAGGQGYTEAFF. Here the CDR3 DNA reads TGCAGTGCTGGGGGACAGGGGTACACTGAAGCTTTCTTT. The V and J genes are TRBV20-1 and TRBJ1-1; 10 bases align to TRBD1. CDR1 is DFQATT and CDR2 is SNEGSKA in the germline V gene (reference sequence). This CDR3 comprises 13 residues. V was clipped by 5 bases and J by 3 bases; unmatched bases: 3.

The sample holds one count of this clonotype. This chain links TRBV20-1 with TRBJ2-7; D not certain. Germline V gene data show CDR1 as DFQATT and CDR2 as SNEGSKA (reference sequence). Trimming removed 3 bases from V and 6 bases from J, with 24 bases in between. The CDR3 consists of 16 residues. The CDR3 here is CSASILLGPPSPEQYF. The DNA for the CDR3 is TGCAGTGCTAGCATACTACTGGGCCCCCCGTCCCCCGAGCAGTACTTC.

The V gene is TRBV2, the J gene TRBJ2-3, with a weak D call TRBD1 (6 bases). Trimming removed 3 bases at V and 0 bases at J, with 13 bases between. There are 16 residues in the CDR3. Germline V CDR1 and CDR2: SNHLY, FYNNEI. The CDR3 loop reads CASSDGGRASTDTQYF. DNA for the CDR3: TGTGCCAGCAGTGATGGGGGCCGTGCTAGCACAGATACGCAGTATTTT.

This chain uses TRBV27 with TRBJ2-3; possible D gene TRBD2, 5 bases. V was trimmed by 5 bases and J by 1 base, leaving 10 bases between them. The CDR3 is made up of 14 amino acids. Germline V gene sequence: CDR1 MNHEY, CDR2 SMNVEV (reference sequence). CDR3 in amino acids: CASSLTRGTDTQYF. CDR3 bases: TGTGCCAGCAGTCTGACGAGGGGCACAGATACGCAGTATTTT.

Only a few counts were recorded for this clonotype. The chain employs TRBV10-1 and TRBJ2-5; D ambiguous. Germline loops: CDR1 WNHNN, CDR2 SYGVQD (reference sequence). The CDR3 covers 14 residues. Trimming stripped 6 bases from V and 2 bases from J, with 13 bases between. CDR3 amino acids: CASSPATGQETQYF. DNA for the CDR3: TGCGCCAGCAGCCCGGCTACTGGACAAGAGACCCAGTACTTC.

The table lists this clonotype with a few counts. The V gene is TRBV12-3 or TRBV12-4, the J gene TRBJ1-3, with unresolved D. This CDR3 spans 16 amino acids. The V end was cut by 3 bases, the J end by 0 bases, with 12 bases between. CDR3 in DNA: TGTGCCAGCAGTTTGGTCGCCAGGTCCTCTGGAAACACCATATATTTT. It yields the protein CASSLVARSSGNTIYF.

This clonotype was seen a handful of times. This chain uses TRBV5-1 with TRBJ1-6, with D unresolved. Looked up from germline, CDR1 is SGHRS and CDR2 is YFSETQ. The CDR3 has 16 residues. V was trimmed by 3 bases and J by 6 bases, leaving 16 bases between them. CDR3 sequence: CASSSEYRRTNSPLHF. The CDR3 DNA follows: TGCGCCAGCAGCTCGGAATATCGTCGGACTAATTCACCCCTCCACTTT.

This chain links TRBV20-1 with TRBJ2-5; 9 nucleotides align to TRBD2. The CDR3 is 13 amino acids. V lost 5 bases, J lost 5 bases, and 6 bases stayed unmatched. In germline, CDR1 is DFQATT, CDR2 SNEGSKA (reference sequence). CDR3 in DNA: TGCAGTGCTGGGCGGGGGGGCGGGGAGACCCAGTACTTC. As protein: CSAGRGGGETQYF.

The chain couples TRBV6-1 to TRBJ2-7; 11 positions agree with TRBD2. J was trimmed by 3 bases and V by 6 bases; bases with no gene match: 7. The CDR3 spans 15 residues. Germline values: CDR1 MNHNS, CDR2 SASEGT. CDR3: CASSLIAGGNYEQYF. The CDR3 region has the DNA TGTGCCAGCAGCCTTATAGCGGGGGGGAACTACGAGCAGTACTTC.

This chain connects TRBV19 to TRBJ2-3; 9 bases are a match to TRBD1. There are 16 residues in the CDR3. With V trimmed by 3 bases and J by 0 bases, 4 bases remained unmatched. Germline loops: CDR1 LNHDA, CDR2 SQIVND (reference sequence). CDR3 sequence reads: CASSIPDRGSTDTQYF. The CDR3 DNA reads TGTGCCAGTAGTATTCCGGACAGGGGAAGCACAGATACGCAGTATTTT.

The rearrangement links TRBV12-3 or TRBV12-4 to TRBJ1-1, with TRBD1 identical over 7 bases. This CDR3 comprises 15 residues. V lost 2 bases to trimming and J lost 6 bases; unmatched junction nucleotides: 9. CDR3 amino acids: CASSLTLDRRAEAFF. DNA of the CDR3: TGTGCCAGCAGTTTAACACTGGACAGGCGGGCTGAAGCTTTCTTT.

A note on this clonotype: The junction departs from the called germline gene at one end, perhaps through a read error. The chain carries TRBV10-2 and TRBJ1-6; D is unclear. The CDR3 length is 12 residues. Germline V CDR1 and CDR2: WSHSY, SAAADI. CDR3 amino acids: CASSLGNSPLHF. The CDR3 region has the DNA TGCGCCAGCAGTCTGGGGAATTCGCCCCTCCACTTT.

The CDR3 loop is CSARVEDGAFF. The CDR3 DNA sequence: TGCAGTGCTAGAGTTGAGGACGGAGCTTTCTTT. This sequence joins TRBV20-1 and TRBJ1-1; D unclear. V was shortened by 1 base and J by 10 bases, with 10 bases between the two germline ends. The CDR3 length is 11 residues. Germline-derived CDR1 and CDR2 are DFQATT and SNEGSKA (reference sequence).

This rearrangement joins TRBV7-9 to TRBJ1-2; possible D gene TRBD1, 5 bases. The CDR3 is 14 residues long. Trimming stripped 6 bases from V and 7 bases from J, with 18 bases between. Germline CDR1 is SEHNR and CDR2 is FQNEAQ (reference sequence). The CDR3 loop reads CASSSDIPVRGYTF. The CDR3 bases are TGTGCCAGCAGTTCGGACATCCCCGTTCGTGGCTACACCTTC.

The rearrangement joins TRBV7-2 to TRBJ2-3; 7 nucleotides agree with TRBD2. The length of the CDR3 is 14 residues. CDR1 and CDR2 (germline): SGHTA, FQGNSA. Trimming removed 5 bases from V and 5 bases from J; junction bases left unmatched: 7. The CDR3 region is CASSPGLVQDTQYF. The CDR3 DNA is TGTGCCAGCAGCCCCGGACTAGTGCAAGATACGCAGTATTTT. The full variable domain, its missing parts supplied by reference TRBV7-2 and TRBJ2-3, is GAGVSQSPSNKVTEKGKDVELRCDPISGHTALYWYRQSLGQGLEFLIYFQGNSAPDKSGLPSDRFSAERTGGSVSTLTIQRTQQEDSAVYLCASSPGLVQDTQYFGPGTRLTVL.

This chain uses TRBV7-3 with TRBJ2-3; D gene ambiguous. CDR1 is SGHTA, CDR2 FQGTGA, per germline. This CDR3 is built from 15 residues. V lost 2 bases and J 1 base, leaving 10 bases between the germline ends. DNA of the CDR3: TGTGCCAGCAGCTTAGACGGGTCCCGCACAGATACGCAGTATTTT. This encodes CASSLDGSRTDTQYF.